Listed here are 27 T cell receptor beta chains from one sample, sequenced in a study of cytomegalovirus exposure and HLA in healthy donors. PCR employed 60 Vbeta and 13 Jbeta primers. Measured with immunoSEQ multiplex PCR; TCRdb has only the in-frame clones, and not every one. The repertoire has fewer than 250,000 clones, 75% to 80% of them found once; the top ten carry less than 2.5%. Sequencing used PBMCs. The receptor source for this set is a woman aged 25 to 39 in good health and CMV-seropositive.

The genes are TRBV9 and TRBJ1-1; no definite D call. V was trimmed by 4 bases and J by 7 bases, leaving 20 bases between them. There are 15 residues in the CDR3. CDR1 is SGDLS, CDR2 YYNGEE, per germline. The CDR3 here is CASSKIEGQVGEAFF. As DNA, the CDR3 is TGTGCCAGCAGCAAGATAGAGGGTCAGGTGGGTGAAGCTTTCTTT.

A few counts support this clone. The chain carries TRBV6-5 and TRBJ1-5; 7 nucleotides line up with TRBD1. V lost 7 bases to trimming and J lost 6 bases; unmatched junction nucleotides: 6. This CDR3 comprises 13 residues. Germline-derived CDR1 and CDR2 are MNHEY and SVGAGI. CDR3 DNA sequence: TGTGCCAGCACAACAGGGGAGAGTCAGCCCCAGCATTTT. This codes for CASTTGESQPQHF.

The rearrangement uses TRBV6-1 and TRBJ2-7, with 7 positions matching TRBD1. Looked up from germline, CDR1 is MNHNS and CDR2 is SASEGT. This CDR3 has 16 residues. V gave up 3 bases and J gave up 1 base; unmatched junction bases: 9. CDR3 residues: CASSDRGRKKSYEQYF. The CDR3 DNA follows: TGTGCCAGCAGTGATAGGGGGCGGAAGAAATCCTACGAGCAGTACTTC.

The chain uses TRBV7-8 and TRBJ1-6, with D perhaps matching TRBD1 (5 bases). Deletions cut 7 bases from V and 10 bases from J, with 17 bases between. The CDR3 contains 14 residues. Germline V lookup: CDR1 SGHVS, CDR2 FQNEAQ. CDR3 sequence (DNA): TGTGCCAGCACCCTCTCGGGGGTAGGGTCACCCCTCCACTTT. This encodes CASTLSGVGSPLHF.

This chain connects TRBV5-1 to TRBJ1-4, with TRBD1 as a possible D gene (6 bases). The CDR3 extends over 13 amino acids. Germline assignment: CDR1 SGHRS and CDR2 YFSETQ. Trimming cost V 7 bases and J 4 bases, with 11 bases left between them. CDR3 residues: CASSDSVNEKLFF. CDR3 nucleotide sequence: TGCGCCAGCTCGGACAGTGTTAATGAAAAACTGTTTTTT.

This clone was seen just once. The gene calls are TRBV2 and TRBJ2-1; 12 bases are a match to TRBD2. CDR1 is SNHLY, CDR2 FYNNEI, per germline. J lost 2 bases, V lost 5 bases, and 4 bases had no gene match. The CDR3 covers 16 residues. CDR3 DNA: TGTGCCAGCAGTCCAAGGACTAGCGGGACCTACAATGAGCAGTTCTTC. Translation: CASSPRTSGTYNEQFF. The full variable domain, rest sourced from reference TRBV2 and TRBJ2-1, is EPEVTQTPSHQVTQMGQEVILRCVPISNHLYFYWYRQILGQKVEFLVSFYNNEISEKSEIFDDQFSVERPDGSNFTLKIRSTKLEDSAMYFCASSPRTSGTYNEQFFGPGTRLTVL.

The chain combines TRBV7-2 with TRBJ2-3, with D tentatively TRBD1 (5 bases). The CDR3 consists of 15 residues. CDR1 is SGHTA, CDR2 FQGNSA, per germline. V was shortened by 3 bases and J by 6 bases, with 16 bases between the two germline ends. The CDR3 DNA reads TGTGCCAGCAGCTTTATGGGGCCAGCAGGGGATACGCAGTATTTT. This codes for CASSFMGPAGDTQYF. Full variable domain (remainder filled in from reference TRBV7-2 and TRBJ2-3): GAGVSQSPSNKVTEKGKDVELRCDPISGHTALYWYRQSLGQGLEFLIYFQGNSAPDKSGLPSDRFSAERTGGSVSTLTIQRTQQEDSAVYLCASSFMGPAGDTQYFGPGTRLTVL.

The CDR3 nucleotides read TGTGCCAGCGCTCGCAGGGAAGGCAATCAGCCCCAGCATTTT. Its translation: CASARREGNQPQHF. J is TRBJ1-5 and V is TRBV2, with TRBD1 as a possible D gene (5 bases). Trimming took off 8 bases at V and 2 bases at J, with 13 bases between the two ends. The length of the CDR3 is 14 residues. CDR1 and CDR2 from the germline V gene are SNHLY and FYNNEI.

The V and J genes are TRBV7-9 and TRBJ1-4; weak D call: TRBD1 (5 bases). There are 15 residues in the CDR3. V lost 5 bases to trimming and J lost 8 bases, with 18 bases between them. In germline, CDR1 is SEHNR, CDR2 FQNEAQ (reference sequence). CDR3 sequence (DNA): TGTGCCAGCAGCCCGGGCCAGGGCCAACTGGAAAAACTGTTTTTT. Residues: CASSPGQGQLEKLFF.

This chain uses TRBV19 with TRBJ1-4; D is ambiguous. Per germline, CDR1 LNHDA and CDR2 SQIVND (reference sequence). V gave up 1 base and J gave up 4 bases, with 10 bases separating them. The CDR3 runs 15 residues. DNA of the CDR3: TGTGCCAGTAGTATAGGAGACAAGTATAATGAAAAACTGTTTTTT. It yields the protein CASSIGDKYNEKLFF.

The CDR3 sequence is CASSQTLRERGLEQFF. The CDR3 nucleotides are TGTGCCAGCAGCCAAACCCTTAGAGAGCGGGGGCTTGAGCAGTTCTTC. J is TRBJ2-1 and V is TRBV11-2; TRBD2 aligns across 8 bases. Trimming cost V 5 bases and J 9 bases; bases outside gene matches: 15. CDR1 and CDR2 (germline): SGHAT, FQNNGV. The CDR3 has 16 residues.

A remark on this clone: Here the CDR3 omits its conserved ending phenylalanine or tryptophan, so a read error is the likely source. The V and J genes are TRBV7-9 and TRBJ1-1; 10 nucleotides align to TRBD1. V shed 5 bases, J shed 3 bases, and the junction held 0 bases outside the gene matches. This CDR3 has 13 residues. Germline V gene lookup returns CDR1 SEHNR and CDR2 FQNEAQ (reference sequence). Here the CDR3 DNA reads TGTGCCAGCAGCGGACAGGGGGACACTGAAGCTTTCTCT. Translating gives CASSGQGDTEAFS.

CDR3 sequence: CASSGHPGGNTEAFF. CDR3 nucleotide sequence: TGTGCCAGCAGCGGACACCCAGGGGGGAACACTGAAGCTTTCTTT. The rearrangement uses TRBV28 and TRBJ1-1; 7 positions match TRBD1. The CDR3 is 15 amino acids. The J segment lost 1 base and the V segment lost 6 bases, leaving 8 bases of the junction unmatched. CDR1 is MDHEN, CDR2 SYDVKM, per germline.

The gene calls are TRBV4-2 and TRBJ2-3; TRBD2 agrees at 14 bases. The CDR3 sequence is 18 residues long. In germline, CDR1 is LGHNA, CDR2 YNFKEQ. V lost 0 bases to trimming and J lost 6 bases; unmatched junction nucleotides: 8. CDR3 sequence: CASSQDSTSGGARDTQYF. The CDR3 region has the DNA TGTGCCAGCAGCCAAGATTCGACTAGCGGGGGGGCAAGGGATACGCAGTATTTT.

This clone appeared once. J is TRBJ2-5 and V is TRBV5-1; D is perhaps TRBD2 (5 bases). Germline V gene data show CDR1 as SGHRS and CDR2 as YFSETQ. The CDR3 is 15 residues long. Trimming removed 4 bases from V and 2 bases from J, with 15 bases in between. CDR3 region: CASSARGILQETQYF. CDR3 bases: TGCGCCAGCAGCGCGAGAGGGATCCTACAAGAGACCCAGTACTTC.

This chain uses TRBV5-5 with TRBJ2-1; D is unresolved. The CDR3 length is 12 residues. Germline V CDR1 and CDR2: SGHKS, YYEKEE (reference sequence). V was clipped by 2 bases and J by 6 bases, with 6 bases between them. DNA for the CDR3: TGTGCCAGCAGCTTCCAGGTCAATGAGCAGTTCTTC. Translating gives CASSFQVNEQFF.

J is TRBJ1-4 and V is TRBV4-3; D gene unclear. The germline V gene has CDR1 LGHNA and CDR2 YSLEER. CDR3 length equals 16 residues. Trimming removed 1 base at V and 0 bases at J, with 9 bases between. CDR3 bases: TGCGCCAGCAGCCAAGGTACAGAAGCAACTAATGAAAAACTGTTTTTT. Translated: CASSQGTEATNEKLFF.

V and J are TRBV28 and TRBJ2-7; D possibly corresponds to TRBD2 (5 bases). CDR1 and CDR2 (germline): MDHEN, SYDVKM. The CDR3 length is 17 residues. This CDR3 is CGSVSNLRGNPRREQYF. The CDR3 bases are TGTGGAAGCGTCTCGAACCTCCGAGGGAACCCCCGACGGGAGCAGTACTTC.

CDR3 protein: CASSPGQDTEAFF. The CDR3 bases are TGTGCCAGCAGCCCAGGACAGGACACTGAAGCTTTCTTT. The chain employs TRBV7-3 and TRBJ1-1; 7 bases fit TRBD1. The ends lost 5 bases at V and 3 bases at J; junction bases unmatched: 3. CDR3 size: 13 residues. Germline V CDR1 and CDR2: SGHTA, FQGTGA.

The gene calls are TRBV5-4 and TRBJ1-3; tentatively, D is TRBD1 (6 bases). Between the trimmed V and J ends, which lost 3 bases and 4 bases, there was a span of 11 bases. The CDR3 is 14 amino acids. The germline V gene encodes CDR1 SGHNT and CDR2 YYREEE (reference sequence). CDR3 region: CASSSPGQGNTIYF. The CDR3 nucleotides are TGTGCCAGCAGCTCACCGGGACAAGGAAACACCATATATTTT.

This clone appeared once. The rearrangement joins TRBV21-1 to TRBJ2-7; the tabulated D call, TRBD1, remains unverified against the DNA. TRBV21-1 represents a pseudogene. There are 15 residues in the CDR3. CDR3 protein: CASSKGRGLAYEQYF. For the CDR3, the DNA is TGTGCCAGCAGCAAAGGAAGGGGGCTCGCCTACGAGCAGTACTTC.

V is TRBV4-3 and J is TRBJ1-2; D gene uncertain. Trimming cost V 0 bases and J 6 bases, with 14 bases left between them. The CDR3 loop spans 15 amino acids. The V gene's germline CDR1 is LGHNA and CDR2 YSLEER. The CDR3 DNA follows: TGCGCCAGCAGCCAAGATCTTCGGGGAGTAGATGGCTACACCTTC. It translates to CASSQDLRGVDGYTF.

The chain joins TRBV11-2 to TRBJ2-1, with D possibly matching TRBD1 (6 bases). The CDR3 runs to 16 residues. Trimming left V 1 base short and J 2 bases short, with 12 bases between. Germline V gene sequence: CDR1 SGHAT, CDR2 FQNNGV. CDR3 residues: CASSLVRGQAYNEQFF. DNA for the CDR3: TGTGCCAGCAGCTTAGTCCGGGGACAAGCCTACAATGAGCAGTTCTTC.

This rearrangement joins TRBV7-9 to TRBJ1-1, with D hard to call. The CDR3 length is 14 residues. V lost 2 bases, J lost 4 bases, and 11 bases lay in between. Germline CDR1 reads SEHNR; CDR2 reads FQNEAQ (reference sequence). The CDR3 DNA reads TGTGCCAGCAGCTTATCGGAGGGTTCCACTGAAGCTTTCTTT. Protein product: CASSLSEGSTEAFF.

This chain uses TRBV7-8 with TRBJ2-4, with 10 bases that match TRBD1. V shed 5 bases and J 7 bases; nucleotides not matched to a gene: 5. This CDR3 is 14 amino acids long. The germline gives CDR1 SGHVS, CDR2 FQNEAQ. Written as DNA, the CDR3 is TGTGCCAGCAGCCTGACAGGGGGCGGGAACATTCAGTACTTC. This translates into CASSLTGGGNIQYF.

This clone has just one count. The CDR3 protein is CASSGETSWNSPLHF. The CDR3 bases are TGTGCCAGCAGTGGGGAGACTTCGTGGAATTCACCCCTCCACTTT. The rearrangement links TRBV6-1 to TRBJ1-6; D gene unclear. CDR1 is MNHNS and CDR2 is SASEGT in the germline V gene. The ends were cut back, 4 bases at V and 7 bases at J, with 14 bases in the middle. The CDR3 loop spans 15 amino acids.

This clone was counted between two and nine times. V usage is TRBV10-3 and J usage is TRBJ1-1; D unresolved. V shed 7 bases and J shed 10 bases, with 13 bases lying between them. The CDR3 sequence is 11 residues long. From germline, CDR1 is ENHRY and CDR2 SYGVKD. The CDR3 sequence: CAITRGGLAFF. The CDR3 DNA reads TGTGCCATCACCCGTGGAGGGTTAGCTTTCTTT.